This TCR beta chain was recorded in a study of graft-versus-host responses after intestinal transplantation. The wider study: Transplantation in recipients was multivisceral, liver-intestinal, or isolated intestinal. Following induction with anti-thymocyte globulin, all recipients were given tacrolimus and steroids for about three years.

CDR1 is MNHEY, CDR2 SVGAGI, per germline. V was cut by 7 bases and J by 1 base, with 13 bases left in between. This CDR3 has 14 amino acids. General study points: Investigators detected GvH clones in recipient marrow, with some emerging earlier in ileum or blood. Allograft graft-versus-host to host-versus-graft clonal ratios ran high in patients with graft-donor T cell macrochimerism.

A remark on this clone: Its antigen is as yet unknown.

TCRdb keeps only in-frame clones here, not all; method: immunoSEQ multiplex PCR. The sample lists 80,000 to 95,000 clones; 75% to 95% were seen once. The chain joins TRBV6-5 to TRBJ1-1; the D gene is possibly TRBD1 (5 bases). The sequences come from unstimulated CD8+ T cells sorted from spleen or lymph node cells, collected before intestinal transplant. The receptor's source is a human donor who received an intestinal transplant. The DNA of the CDR3 is TGTGCCAGCATATCGATCGGACAGAACACTGAAGCTTTCTTT. Translated: CASISIGQNTEAFF.